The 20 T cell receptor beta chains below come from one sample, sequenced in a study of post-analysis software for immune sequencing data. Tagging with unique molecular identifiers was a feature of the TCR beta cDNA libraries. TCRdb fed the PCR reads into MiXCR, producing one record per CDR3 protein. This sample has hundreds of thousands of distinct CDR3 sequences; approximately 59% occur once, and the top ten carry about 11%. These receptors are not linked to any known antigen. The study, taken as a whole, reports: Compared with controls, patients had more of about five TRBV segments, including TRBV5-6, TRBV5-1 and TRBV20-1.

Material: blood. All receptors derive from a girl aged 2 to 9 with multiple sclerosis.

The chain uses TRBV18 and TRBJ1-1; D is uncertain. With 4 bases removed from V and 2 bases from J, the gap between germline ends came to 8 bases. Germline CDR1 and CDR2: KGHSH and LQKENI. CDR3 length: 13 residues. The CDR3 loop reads CASSRSGNTEAFF. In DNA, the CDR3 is TGTGCCAGCTCACGTTCCGGTAACACTGAAGCTTTCTTT.

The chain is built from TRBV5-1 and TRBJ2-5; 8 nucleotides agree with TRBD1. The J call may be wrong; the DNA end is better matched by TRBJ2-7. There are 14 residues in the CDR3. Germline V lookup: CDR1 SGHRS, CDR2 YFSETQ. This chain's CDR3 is CASSLTPGGHEQYF. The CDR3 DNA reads TGCGCCAGCAGCTTAACTCCAGGGGGCCACGAGCAGTACTTC.

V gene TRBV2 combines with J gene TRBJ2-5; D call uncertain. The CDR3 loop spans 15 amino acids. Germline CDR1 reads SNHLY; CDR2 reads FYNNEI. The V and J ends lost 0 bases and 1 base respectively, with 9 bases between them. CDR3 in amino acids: CASSEARITQETQYF. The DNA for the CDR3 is TGTGCCAGCAGTGAAGCCCGAATTACCCAAGAGACCCAGTACTTC.

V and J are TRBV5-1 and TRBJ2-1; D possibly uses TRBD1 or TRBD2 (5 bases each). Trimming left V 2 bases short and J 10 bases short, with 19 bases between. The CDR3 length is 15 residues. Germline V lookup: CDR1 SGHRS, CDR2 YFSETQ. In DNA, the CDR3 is TGCGCCAGCAGCTTCCGGGACGCCACGCCGGGCGAGCAGTTCTTC. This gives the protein CASSFRDATPGEQFF.

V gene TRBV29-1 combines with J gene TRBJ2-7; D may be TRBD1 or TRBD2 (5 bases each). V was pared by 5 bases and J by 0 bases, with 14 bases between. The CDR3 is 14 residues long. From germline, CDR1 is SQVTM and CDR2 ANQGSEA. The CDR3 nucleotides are TGCAGCGTTCCACGGGGCTTCCCCTCCTACGAGCAGTACTTC. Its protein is CSVPRGFPSYEQYF.

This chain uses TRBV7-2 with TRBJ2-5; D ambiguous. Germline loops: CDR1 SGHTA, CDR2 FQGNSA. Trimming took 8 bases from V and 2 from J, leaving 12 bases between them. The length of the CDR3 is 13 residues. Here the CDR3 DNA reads TGTGCCAGCCTTCAGGCTCCTCAAGAGACCCAGTACTTC. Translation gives CASLQAPQETQYF.

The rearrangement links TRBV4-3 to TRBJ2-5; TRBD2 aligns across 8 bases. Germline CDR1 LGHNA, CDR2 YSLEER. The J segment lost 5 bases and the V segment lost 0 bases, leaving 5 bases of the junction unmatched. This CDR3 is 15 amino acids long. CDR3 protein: CASSQDRGGGETQYF. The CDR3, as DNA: TGCGCCAGCAGCCAAGATCGGGGGGGCGGGGAGACCCAGTACTTC.

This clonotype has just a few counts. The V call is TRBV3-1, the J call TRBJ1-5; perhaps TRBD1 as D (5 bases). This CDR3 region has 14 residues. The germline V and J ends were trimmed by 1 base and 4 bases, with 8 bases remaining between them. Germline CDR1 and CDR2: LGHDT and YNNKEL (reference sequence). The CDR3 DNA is TGTGCCAGCAGCCAAGCCGGGGGGAATCAGCCCCAGCATTTT. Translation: CASSQAGGNQPQHF.

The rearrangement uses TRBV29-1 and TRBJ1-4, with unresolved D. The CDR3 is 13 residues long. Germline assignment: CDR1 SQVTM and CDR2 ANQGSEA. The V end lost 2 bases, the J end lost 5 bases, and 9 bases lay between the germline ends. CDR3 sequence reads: CSVEKDGNEKLFF. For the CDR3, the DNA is TGCAGCGTTGAAAAGGACGGGAATGAAAAACTGTTTTTT.

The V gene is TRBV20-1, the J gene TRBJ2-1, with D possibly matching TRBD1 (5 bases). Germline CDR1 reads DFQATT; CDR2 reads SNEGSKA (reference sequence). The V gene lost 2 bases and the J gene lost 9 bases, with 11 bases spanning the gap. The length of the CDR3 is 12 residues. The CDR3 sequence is CSARYQDTEQFF. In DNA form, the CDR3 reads TGCAGTGCTAGATACCAGGACACTGAGCAGTTCTTC.

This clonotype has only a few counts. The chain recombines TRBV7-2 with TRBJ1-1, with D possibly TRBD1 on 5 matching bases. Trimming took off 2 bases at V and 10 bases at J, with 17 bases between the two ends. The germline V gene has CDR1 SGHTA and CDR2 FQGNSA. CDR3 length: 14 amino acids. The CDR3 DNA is TGTGCCAGCAGCTTATACGGCAGGGATGGAATAGCTTTCTTT. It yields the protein CASSLYGRDGIAFF.

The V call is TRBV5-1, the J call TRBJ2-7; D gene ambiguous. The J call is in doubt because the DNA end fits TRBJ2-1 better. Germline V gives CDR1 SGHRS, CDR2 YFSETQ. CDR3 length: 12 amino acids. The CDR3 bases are TGCGCCAGCAGCCCCAGCTCCTACGAGCAGTTCTTC. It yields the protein CASSPSSYEQFF.

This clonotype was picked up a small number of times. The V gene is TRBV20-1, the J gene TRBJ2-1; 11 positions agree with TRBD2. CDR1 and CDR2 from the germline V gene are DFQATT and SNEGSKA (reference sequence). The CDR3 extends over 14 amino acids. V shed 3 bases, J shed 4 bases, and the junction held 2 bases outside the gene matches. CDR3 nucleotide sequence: TGCAGTGCTAGGCTAGCGGGAGGATACAATGAGCAGTTCTTC. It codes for CSARLAGGYNEQFF.

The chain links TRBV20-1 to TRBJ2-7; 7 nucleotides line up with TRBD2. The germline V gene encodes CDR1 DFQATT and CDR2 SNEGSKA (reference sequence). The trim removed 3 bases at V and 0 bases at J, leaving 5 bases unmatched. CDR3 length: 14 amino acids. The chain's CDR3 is CSASSSGGSYEQYF. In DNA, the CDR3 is TGCAGTGCTAGTTCGTCGGGGGGCTCCTACGAGCAGTACTTC.

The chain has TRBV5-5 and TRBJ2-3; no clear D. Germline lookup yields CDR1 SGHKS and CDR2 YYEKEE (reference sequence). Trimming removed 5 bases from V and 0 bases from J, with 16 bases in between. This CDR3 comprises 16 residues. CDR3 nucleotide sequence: TGTGCCAGCAGTCCTTCGCGGCTCTCCAGCACAGATACGCAGTATTTT. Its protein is CASSPSRLSSTDTQYF.

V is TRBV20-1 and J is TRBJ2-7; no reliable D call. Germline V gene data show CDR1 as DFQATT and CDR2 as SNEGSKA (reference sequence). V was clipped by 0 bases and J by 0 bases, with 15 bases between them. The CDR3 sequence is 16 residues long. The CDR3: CSARDPSTGSSYEQYF. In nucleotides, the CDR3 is TGCAGTGCTAGAGATCCCTCGACGGGTAGCTCCTACGAGCAGTACTTC.

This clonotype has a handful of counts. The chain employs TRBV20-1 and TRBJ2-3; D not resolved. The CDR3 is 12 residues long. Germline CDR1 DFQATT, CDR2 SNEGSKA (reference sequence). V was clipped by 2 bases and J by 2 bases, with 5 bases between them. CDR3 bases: TGCAGTGCTAGAACCCACACAGATACGCAGTATTTT. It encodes CSARTHTDTQYF.

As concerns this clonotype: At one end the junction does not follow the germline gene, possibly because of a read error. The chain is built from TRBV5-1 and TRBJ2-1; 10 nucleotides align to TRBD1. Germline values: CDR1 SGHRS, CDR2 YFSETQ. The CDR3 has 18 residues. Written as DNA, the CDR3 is TGCGCCAGCAGTTTCTCCCGGGACAGGGGCTTGACCTACAATGAGCGGTTCTTC. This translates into CASSFSRDRGLTYNERFF.

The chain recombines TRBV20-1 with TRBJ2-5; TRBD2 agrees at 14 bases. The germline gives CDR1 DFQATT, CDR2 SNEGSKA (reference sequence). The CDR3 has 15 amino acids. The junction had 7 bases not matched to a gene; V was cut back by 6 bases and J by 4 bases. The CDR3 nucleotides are TGCAGTGCGCCCAGACTAGCGGGGGGGACAGAGACCCAGTACTTC. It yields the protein CSAPRLAGGTETQYF.

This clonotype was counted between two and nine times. CDR3 sequence: CASSLDQREQFF. In DNA, the CDR3 is TGTGCCAGCAGCTTGGACCAGCGAGAGCAGTTCTTC. This sequence joins TRBV5-5 and TRBJ2-1; D unresolved. V was trimmed by 0 bases and J by 10 bases, leaving 8 bases between them. Germline CDR1 SGHKS, CDR2 YYEKEE (reference sequence). This CDR3 contains 12 residues.